One and the same sample provided the 30 T cell receptor beta chains below, sequenced in a study of spatial heterogeneity in lung cancer (dated by TCRdb to between 2019 and 2020). Interpreted using the paper, the time point label stands for: blood at routine non-recurrence follow-up after resection. Whole RNA extracted from tumor and nontumor lung tissue, or from cryopreserved PBMC samples, was used for TCR sequencing without cell sorting. The library was built by means of 5' RACE. TCRdb names NextSeq 500 as the instrument used. The raw public data were reprocessed by TCRdb itself: fastp quality trimming at Q25, MiXCR clonotype calling, in-frame beta chains only. Under each unique CDR3 protein, matching rows form one entry showing the most common genes and DNA. Counted in this sample were fewer than 60,000 distinct CDR3 sequences; about 7.4% of them appeared once. 35% of the sample is held by the ten biggest clonotypes.

Material: PBMCs, obtained at follow-up. Receptors were obtained from a female donor with early-stage non-small cell lung cancer.

This clonotype was seen ten or more times. J is TRBJ2-7 and V is TRBV28; TRBD1 might be the D (6 bases). Germline V gene data show CDR1 as MDHEN and CDR2 as SYDVKM. V lost 6 bases to trimming and J lost 1 base, with 16 bases between them. The CDR3 sequence is 15 residues long. The DNA of the CDR3 is TGTGCCAGCAGACTGCTGAGGGGGAAATCCTACGAGCAGTACTTC. The encoded protein is CASRLLRGKSYEQYF.

The V gene is TRBV7-9, the J gene TRBJ2-7; D might be TRBD1 or TRBD2, each matching 5 bases. Germline V lookup: CDR1 SEHNR, CDR2 FQNEAQ (reference sequence). The V gene lost 5 bases and the J gene lost 2 bases, with 16 bases spanning the gap. The CDR3 length is 15 residues. The CDR3 DNA follows: TGTGCCAGCAGCCCCCTTGGGCAGGGACCCTACGAGCAGTACTTC. Protein sequence: CASSPLGQGPYEQYF.

The V call is TRBV20-1, the J call TRBJ1-1; 8 nucleotides agree with TRBD1. The CDR3 runs to 14 residues. In germline, CDR1 is DFQATT, CDR2 SNEGSKA (reference sequence). The trim removed 5 bases at V and 7 bases at J, leaving 12 bases unmatched. CDR3 sequence reads: CSAEGGTGVIEAFF. CDR3 DNA: TGCAGTGCTGAGGGGGGGACAGGAGTTATTGAAGCTTTCTTT.

This clonotype was detected ten times or more. The chain uses TRBV5-1 and TRBJ1-1, with D unclear. The CDR3 is 13 amino acids. V dropped 7 bases and J dropped 4 bases, with 14 bases sitting between them. Germline V gene sequence: CDR1 SGHRS, CDR2 YFSETQ. The CDR3 protein is CASAEGPGTEAFF. Here the CDR3 DNA reads TGCGCCAGCGCAGAGGGTCCGGGCACTGAAGCTTTCTTT.

This clonotype was picked up a small number of times. The chain uses TRBV6-2 or TRBV6-3 and TRBJ2-7; D may be TRBD1 (5 bases). V gave up 6 bases and J gave up 4 bases, with 16 bases separating them. The CDR3 runs 14 residues. Germline CDR1 reads MNHEY; CDR2 reads SVGEGT. Written as DNA, the CDR3 is TGTGCCAGCAGCCAACCAGGGAATGGATACGAGCAGTACTTC. Its translation: CASSQPGNGYEQYF.

This clonotype was detected ten times or more. The rearrangement joins TRBV6-1 to TRBJ2-1; TRBD2 aligns across 14 bases. Germline values: CDR1 MNHNS, CDR2 SASEGT. This CDR3 has 15 amino acids. The V gene end was trimmed by 7 bases and the J gene end by 7 bases; junction bases not matched to a gene: 6. The DNA for the CDR3 is TGTGCCAGCACGGGTGGGACTAGCGGGAGAAATGAGCAGTTCTTC. Residues: CASTGGTSGRNEQFF.

This clonotype was picked up a small number of times. The chain has TRBV6-1 and TRBJ1-2, with D uncertain. The CDR3 has 12 amino acids. Germline V gene sequence: CDR1 MNHNS, CDR2 SASEGT. Trimming removed 3 bases from V and 0 bases from J, with 2 bases in between. CDR3 loop: CASSETNYGYTF. The CDR3 DNA sequence: TGTGCCAGCAGTGAGACTAACTATGGCTACACCTTC.

This clonotype occurred many times. The V and J genes are TRBV20-1 and TRBJ2-1; 10 nucleotides match TRBD1. The CDR3 spans 14 residues. CDR1 is DFQATT and CDR2 is SNEGSKA in the germline V gene (reference sequence). J was trimmed by 11 bases and V by 5 bases; bases with no gene match: 12. In DNA, the CDR3 is TGCAGTGCTGGACGACAGGGGGCAATGCGTCAGCAGTTCTTC. Protein: CSAGRQGAMRQQFF.

In regard to this clonotype: This may stem from a read error, because a much larger clone lies one nucleotide away. This chain uses TRBV30 with TRBJ2-3; maybe TRBD1 (5 bases). The DNA end favors TRBJ1-5, so the J call may be wrong. This CDR3 comprises 16 residues. The germline CDR1 and CDR2 sequences are GTSNPN and SVGIG (reference sequence). CDR3 sequence: CASRTSGGGAPATQHF. Here the CDR3 DNA reads TGTGCCTCCCGGACCTCTGGCGGGGGTGCCCCAGCTACGCAGCATTTT.

This clonotype appeared many times. V and J are TRBV28 and TRBJ1-2, with unresolved D. Trimming pared 4 bases from V and 4 bases from J, leaving 16 bases between. The V gene's germline CDR1 is MDHEN and CDR2 SYDVKM. The CDR3 contains 15 residues. Here the CDR3 DNA reads TGTGCCAGCAGTTCGGGCCCGGGAGCCGTCTATGGCTACACCTTC. It yields the protein CASSSGPGAVYGYTF.

This clonotype came up many times. The rearrangement joins TRBV6-5 to TRBJ1-1; D ambiguous. This CDR3 comprises 11 residues. Germline CDR1 reads MNHEY; CDR2 reads SVGAGI. Trimming cost V 2 bases and J 9 bases, with 7 bases left between them. The CDR3 DNA sequence: TGTGCCAGCAGTTACCGGACTCAAGCTTTCTTT. Its translation is CASSYRTQAFF.

This clonotype came up a few times. This rearrangement joins TRBV24-1 to TRBJ2-1; TRBD2 agrees at 15 bases. Germline CDR1 reads KGHDR; CDR2 reads SFDVKD. This CDR3 is built from 19 residues. Trimming cost V 2 bases and J 8 bases; bases outside gene matches: 12. The CDR3, as DNA: TGTGCCACCAGTGATTCCTCATACGGACTAGCGGGGGGGTCAGATGAGCAGTTCTTC. Amino acid sequence: CATSDSSYGLAGGSDEQFF.

In its sample, this clonotype was seen many times. This rearrangement joins TRBV5-1 to TRBJ1-4, with D perhaps TRBD1 (5 bases). The V gene's germline CDR1 is SGHRS and CDR2 YFSETQ. This CDR3 spans 16 amino acids. V was pared by 0 bases and J by 5 bases, with 14 bases between. The CDR3 is CASSLASSRDNEKLFF. The CDR3 DNA is TGCGCCAGCAGCTTGGCCTCGAGCAGGGACAATGAAAAACTGTTTTTT. The full variable domain, with the rest looked up from reference TRBV5-1 and TRBJ1-4, is KAGVTQTPRYLIKTRGQQVTLSCSPISGHRSVSWYQQTPGQGLQFLFEYFSETQRNKGNFPGRFSGRQFSNSRSEMNVSTLELGDSALYLCASSLASSRDNEKLFFGSGTQLSVL.

This clonotype has ten or more counts. The CDR3 protein is CASMFSGGETQYF. CDR3 in DNA: TGTGCCAGCATGTTTAGCGGGGGAGAGACCCAGTACTTC. This chain links TRBV2 with TRBJ2-5; TRBD2 matches 9 bases. The V and J ends lost 7 bases and 4 bases, in that order; junction bases with no gene match: 4. CDR1 and CDR2 from the germline V gene are SNHLY and FYNNEI. CDR3 length: 13 amino acids.

There are many counts of this clonotype. The rearrangement links TRBV14 to TRBJ2-5; D is ambiguous. The germline V gene encodes CDR1 SGHDN and CDR2 FVKESK. With 5 bases removed from V and 5 bases from J, the gap between germline ends came to 12 bases. The CDR3 loop spans 13 amino acids. This chain's CDR3 is CASSKTLVETQYF. The CDR3 region has the DNA TGTGCCAGCAGCAAGACCCTTGTGGAGACCCAGTACTTC.

This clonotype showed up just a few times. This chain joins TRBV6-6 and TRBJ2-3; D not resolved. The germline gives CDR1 MNHNY, CDR2 SVGAGI (reference sequence). V lost 5 bases to trimming and J lost 4 bases, with 10 bases between them. The CDR3 covers 13 residues. The CDR3 spells CASSKGGADTQYF. The CDR3 DNA reads TGTGCCAGCAGTAAGGGCGGCGCAGATACGCAGTATTTT.

This clonotype was counted at least ten times. The J gene is TRBJ1-1, the V gene TRBV18; D unresolved. The CDR3 has 13 residues. V shed 6 bases and J shed 3 bases, with 11 bases lying between them. CDR1 and CDR2 from the germline V gene are KGHSH and LQKENI. The CDR3 region has the DNA TGTGCCAGCTCCACGCTCCGGGACACTGAAGCTTTCTTT. It specifies CASSTLRDTEAFF.

The chain recombines TRBV15 with TRBJ1-5; possibly TRBD1 for D (5 bases). Per the germline V gene, CDR1 is LNHNV and CDR2 is YYDKDF (reference sequence). The V gene lost 3 bases and the J gene lost 4 bases, with 10 bases spanning the gap. The CDR3 spans 14 residues. The CDR3 sequence: CATSRFDSNQPQHF. Written as DNA, the CDR3 is TGTGCCACCAGCAGGTTTGACAGTAATCAGCCCCAGCATTTT.

This clonotype was seen many times. This rearrangement joins TRBV28 to TRBJ2-7; TRBD1 matches at 10 bases. Germline V gives CDR1 MDHEN, CDR2 SYDVKM. The CDR3 has 18 residues. After removal of 0 bases from V and 0 bases from J, the junction contained 8 bases not matched to a gene. The CDR3 loop is CASSLWDSGQGSSYEQYF. The DNA for the CDR3 is TGTGCCAGCAGTTTATGGGACTCGGGACAGGGGAGCTCCTACGAGCAGTACTTC.

This clonotype was seen ten or more times. The chain combines TRBV12-3 or TRBV12-4 with TRBJ2-1, with D unclear. The CDR3 has 15 residues. The ends were cut back, 1 base at V and 10 bases at J, with 17 bases in the middle. This CDR3 is CASSLVPNILAEQFF. In nucleotides, the CDR3 is TGTGCCAGCAGTTTAGTTCCGAATATCTTGGCGGAGCAGTTCTTC.

This clonotype was counted many times. This chain uses TRBV10-1 with TRBJ2-7; 7 nucleotides line up with TRBD1. The CDR3 is made up of 14 amino acids. Germline V CDR1 and CDR2: WNHNN, SYGVQD (reference sequence). V lost 3 bases and J lost 3; bases outside the gene matches: 5. The CDR3 region is CASSEGAGGYEQYF. CDR3 DNA: TGCGCCAGCAGTGAAGGGGCAGGGGGCTACGAGCAGTACTTC.

This clonotype was observed a handful of times. The J gene is TRBJ2-3, the V gene TRBV5-1; 10 bases line up with TRBD2. J lost 0 bases, V lost 7 bases, and 8 bases had no gene match. The V gene's germline CDR1 is SGHRS and CDR2 YFSETQ. The CDR3 spans 16 residues. In DNA, the CDR3 is TGCGCCAGCTCCCTTAGCGGGGGGACAAGCACAGATACGCAGTATTTT. Encoded protein: CASSLSGGTSTDTQYF.

This clonotype was counted between two and nine times. The rearrangement joins TRBV4-1 to TRBJ1-1; 9 bases match TRBD1. The CDR3 length is 14 residues. Unmatched junction bases numbered 3, after V lost 4 bases and J lost 3 bases. Germline values: CDR1 MGHRA, CDR2 YSYEKL. The CDR3 protein is CASSPWTGDTEAFF. CDR3 coding DNA: TGCGCCAGCAGCCCGTGGACAGGGGACACTGAAGCTTTCTTT.

This clonotype was observed many times. CDR3 residues: CSARRTGGFSPLHF. CDR3 DNA: TGCAGTGCCAGAAGGACGGGAGGTTTTTCACCCCTCCACTTT. The rearrangement links TRBV20-1 to TRBJ1-6; D not certain. From germline, CDR1 is DFQATT and CDR2 SNEGSKA (reference sequence). V lost 6 bases and J lost 9, with 18 bases in between. CDR3 length equals 14 residues.

This clonotype is termed medium-sized. The chain recombines TRBV4-3 with TRBJ2-2; D is unclear. V was pared by 3 bases and J by 0 bases, with 23 bases between. The CDR3 is 20 residues long. CDR1 and CDR2 from the germline V gene are LGHNA and YSLEER. The DNA for the CDR3 is TGCGCCAGCAGCCACCCCCTTTATGCCTCAGGCCCCGCGAACACCGGGGAGCTGTTTTTT. It is translated as CASSHPLYASGPANTGELFF.

The sample holds a few counts of this clonotype. The junction shows a germline mismatch at one end, possibly a read error. The chain uses TRBV2 and TRBJ2-5, with 8 bases that match TRBD1. Germline V gene data show CDR1 as SNHLY and CDR2 as FYNNEI. The CDR3 length is 14 residues. CDR3: CASTEGTGQETQYF. In DNA form, the CDR3 reads TGTGCCAGCACTGAAGGGACAGGCCAAGAGACCCAGTACTTC.

This clonotype was seen repeatedly, ten times or more. This chain connects TRBV5-5 to TRBJ1-4; a weak D match, TRBD1 (6 bases). Between the trimmed V and J ends, which lost 4 bases and 8 bases, there was a span of 12 bases. The CDR3 is 13 amino acids. Germline values: CDR1 SGHKS, CDR2 YYEKEE (reference sequence). This chain's CDR3 is CASSRQGSEKLFF. In DNA, the CDR3 is TGTGCCAGCAGCAGGCAGGGGAGCGAAAAACTGTTTTTT.

This clonotype showed up just a few times. This rearrangement joins TRBV6-2 or TRBV6-3 to TRBJ1-1; D uncertain. V gave up 7 bases and J gave up 1 base, with 16 bases separating them. The CDR3 contains 15 residues. The germline V gene has CDR1 MNHEY and CDR2 SVGEGT. The CDR3 sequence is CASISLRAPNTEAFF. The CDR3 bases are TGTGCCAGCATTTCACTCCGGGCCCCGAACACTGAAGCTTTCTTT.

The CDR3 DNA reads TGTGCCTGGACCCGCAGGGACAGAAACTCTGGGGCCAACGTCCTGACTTTC. Its translation is CAWTRRDRNSGANVLTF. V gene TRBV30 combines with J gene TRBJ2-6; TRBD1 agrees at 7 bases. Germline CDR1 GTSNPN, CDR2 SVGIG (reference sequence). Germline trimming cut 4 bases from V and 0 bases from J; bases unmatched to any gene: 9. There are 17 residues in the CDR3.

The chain joins TRBV4-3 to TRBJ2-1; TRBD2 agrees at 15 bases. V dropped 0 bases and J dropped 7; count of bases not matched to a gene: 1. This CDR3 region has 16 residues. Per germline, CDR1 LGHNA and CDR2 YSLEER. CDR3 DNA: TGCGCCAGCAGCCAAGATGGGACTAGCGGGGGGAATGAGCAGTTCTTC. It yields the protein CASSQDGTSGGNEQFF.